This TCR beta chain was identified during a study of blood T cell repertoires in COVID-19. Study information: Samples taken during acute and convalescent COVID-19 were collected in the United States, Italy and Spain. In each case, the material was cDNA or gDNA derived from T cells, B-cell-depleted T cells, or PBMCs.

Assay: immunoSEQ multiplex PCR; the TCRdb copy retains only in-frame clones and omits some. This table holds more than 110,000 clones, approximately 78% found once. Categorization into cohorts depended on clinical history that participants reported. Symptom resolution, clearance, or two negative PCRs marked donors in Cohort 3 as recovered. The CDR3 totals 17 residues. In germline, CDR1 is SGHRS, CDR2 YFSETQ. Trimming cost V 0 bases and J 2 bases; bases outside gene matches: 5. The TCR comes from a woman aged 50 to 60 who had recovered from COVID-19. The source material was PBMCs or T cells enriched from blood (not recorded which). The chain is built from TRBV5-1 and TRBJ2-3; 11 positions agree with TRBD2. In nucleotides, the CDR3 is TGCGCCAGCAGCTTGGTGGCTAGCGGGGGGTCCACAGATACGCAGTATTTT. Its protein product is CASSLVASGGSTDTQYF.